Listed here are 23 T cell receptor beta chains from one sample, sequenced in a study of T cell responses to AZD1222 COVID-19 vaccine. The assay was immunoSEQ multiplex PCR, and TCRdb's table has in-frame clones only and misses some. The profile shows roughly 160,000 clones, 80% to 90% of them singletons. The sequenced sample was peripheral blood, obtained on day 0 of AZD1222 vaccination. These receptors all stem from an adult in good health.

This chain joins TRBV9 and TRBJ2-5; D possibly corresponds to TRBD1 (6 bases). Germline V gene sequence: CDR1 SGDLS, CDR2 YYNGEE. The V gene lost 3 bases and the J gene lost 4 bases, with 16 bases spanning the gap. The CDR3 loop spans 15 amino acids. The CDR3 here is CASSALNRDVETQYF. For the CDR3, the DNA is TGTGCCAGCAGCGCATTAAACAGGGACGTAGAGACCCAGTACTTC. The full variable domain, with the rest looked up from reference TRBV9 and TRBJ2-5, is DSGVTQTPKHLITATGQRVTLRCSPRSGDLSVYWYQQSLDQGLQFLIQYYNGEERAKGNILERFSAQQFPDLHSELNLSSLELGDSALYFCASSALNRDVETQYFGPGTRLLVL.

The chain couples TRBV27 to TRBJ1-5; a possible D gene is TRBD1 (5 bases). Per the germline V gene, CDR1 is MNHEY and CDR2 is SMNVEV (reference sequence). The V end lost 8 bases, the J end lost 5 bases, and 16 bases lay between the germline ends. The CDR3 is 14 amino acids. DNA of the CDR3: TGTGCCAGCCCGGGACTTGTAGGTTATCAGCCCCAGCATTTT. Translated: CASPGLVGYQPQHF.

The chain combines TRBV6-2 or TRBV6-3 with TRBJ2-3; D may be TRBD1 (6 bases). Trimming shortened V by 6 bases and J by 6 bases, and 10 bases separated the two germline ends. Germline V gives CDR1 MNHEY, CDR2 SVGEGT. The CDR3 spans 12 residues. The CDR3 sequence is CASSPDSDTQYF. The CDR3 DNA reads TGTGCCAGCAGCCCGGACAGTGATACGCAGTATTTT.

The genes are TRBV4-1 and TRBJ2-1; possibly TRBD1 or TRBD2 for D (7 bases each). Germline V lookup: CDR1 MGHRA, CDR2 YSYEKL. V was pared by 1 base and J by 7 bases, with 23 bases between. This CDR3 is 18 amino acids long. CDR3 in DNA: TGCGCCAGCAGCCAAGTAAAGGGGGCCGGGGGGCTGGCGAATGAGCAGTTCTTC. Amino acid sequence: CASSQVKGAGGLANEQFF.

The V call is TRBV27, the J call TRBJ1-1; D perhaps matches TRBD1 (5 bases). CDR1 is MNHEY and CDR2 is SMNVEV in the germline V gene (reference sequence). The CDR3 is 15 residues long. Trimming shortened V by 5 bases and J by 0 bases, and 13 bases separated the two germline ends. The CDR3, as DNA: TGTGCCAGCAGTAGGAGACAGCCTTTGAACACTGAAGCTTTCTTT. This translates into CASSRRQPLNTEAFF.

The sample holds one count of this clone. The chain recombines TRBV5-6 with TRBJ2-1, with 7 bases fitting TRBD1. Germline CDR1 reads SGHDT; CDR2 reads YYEEEE. With 4 bases clipped from V and 3 bases from J, the junction kept 10 bases outside the gene matches. The CDR3 is 16 residues long. CDR3 protein: CASSPPGTVIYNEQFF. In nucleotides, the CDR3 is TGTGCCAGCAGCCCCCCCGGGACAGTGATCTACAATGAGCAGTTCTTC.

This clone has just a few counts. V usage is TRBV19 and J usage is TRBJ1-1; D remains ambiguous. Trimming stripped 3 bases from V and 3 bases from J, with 14 bases between. The V gene's germline CDR1 is LNHDA and CDR2 SQIVND (reference sequence). The CDR3 runs 15 residues. CDR3 region: CASSMSFLEHTEAFF. The CDR3 DNA sequence: TGTGCCAGTAGTATGAGTTTCTTGGAGCACACTGAAGCTTTCTTT.

J is TRBJ1-2 and V is TRBV3-1 (or the pseudogene TRBV3-2), with D uncertain. CDR3 length equals 16 residues. Per germline, CDR1 LGHDT and CDR2 YNNKEL (reference sequence). The V end was cut by 4 bases, the J end by 0 bases, with 15 bases between. The CDR3 nucleotides read TGTGCCAGCAGCCGCACCGGGGAGGGCACTAACTATGGCTACACCTTC. It yields the protein CASSRTGEGTNYGYTF.

V is TRBV13 and J is TRBJ1-1; no clear D. Germline CDR1 is PRHDT and CDR2 is FYEKMQ (reference sequence). The CDR3 consists of 15 residues. V was shortened by 2 bases and J by 11 bases, with 21 bases between the two germline ends. The CDR3 loop reads CASSLYARVPDAAFF. In DNA form, the CDR3 reads TGTGCCAGCAGCTTATATGCGAGGGTGCCGGATGCCGCTTTCTTT.

This clone occurred once. The V call is TRBV24-1, the J call TRBJ2-1; D might be TRBD1 or TRBD2, each matching 5 bases. Germline-derived CDR1 and CDR2 are KGHDR and SFDVKD. Trimming stripped 3 bases from V and 9 bases from J, with 20 bases between. The CDR3 runs to 16 residues. The CDR3 loop reads CATSDPSYGAGGEQFF. Here the CDR3 DNA reads TGTGCCACCAGTGATCCCTCTTACGGGGCAGGCGGTGAGCAGTTCTTC.

The genes are TRBV7-9 and TRBJ2-3; 7 nucleotides match TRBD2. This CDR3 is 15 amino acids long. Germline values: CDR1 SEHNR, CDR2 FQNEAQ (reference sequence). Trimming took 5 bases from V and 1 from J; bases not matched to a gene: 6. CDR3 bases: TGTGCCAGCAGCCCAAATCTAGCGGGCACAGATACGCAGTATTTT. Its protein is CASSPNLAGTDTQYF.

The chain is built from TRBV27 and TRBJ2-7; 7 bases align to TRBD1. Losses at the gene ends were 5 bases for V and 0 bases for J; bases not matched to a gene: 19. CDR3 length: 19 amino acids. Germline V CDR1 and CDR2: MNHEY, SMNVEV (reference sequence). As DNA, the CDR3 is TGTGCCAGCAGTCCCGGGACAGAGGGTTTTCGTAGAAGCTCCTACGAGCAGTACGTC. The encoded protein is CASSPGTEGFRRSSYEQYV.

The chain links TRBV5-1 to TRBJ1-2; TRBD1 aligns across 7 bases. This CDR3 has 16 residues. Germline assignment: CDR1 SGHRS and CDR2 YFSETQ. The V and J ends lost 0 bases and 6 bases, in that order; junction bases with no gene match: 11. CDR3 in amino acids: CASSLASPGGEHGYTF. CDR3 coding DNA: TGCGCCAGCAGCTTGGCCTCTCCAGGGGGAGAACATGGCTACACCTTC.

The chain has TRBV19 and TRBJ1-5; unclear D gene. Germline V gene lookup returns CDR1 LNHDA and CDR2 SQIVND (reference sequence). Trimming removed 3 bases at V and 1 base at J, with 13 bases between. CDR3 length equals 16 residues. CDR3 DNA: TGTGCCAGTAGTATCTTAAGTCCTACCAGCAATCAGCCCCAGCATTTT. Its translation is CASSILSPTSNQPQHF.

J is TRBJ1-2 and V is TRBV5-1; D ambiguous. Looked up from germline, CDR1 is SGHRS and CDR2 is YFSETQ. The CDR3 has 13 amino acids. Trimming took off 0 bases at V and 3 bases at J, with 6 bases between the two ends. CDR3 nucleotide sequence: TGCGCCAGCAGCTTGGAAGGGTACTATGGCTACACCTTC. Protein product: CASSLEGYYGYTF.

V is TRBV4-2 and J is TRBJ1-2; a weak D match, TRBD1 (5 bases). The CDR3 is 15 amino acids. Germline CDR1 is LGHNA and CDR2 is YNFKEQ. V lost 4 bases and J lost 0, with 12 bases in between. The CDR3 bases are TGTGCCAGCAGCCCTGGGACTCAAGCTAACTATGGCTACACCTTC. Encoded protein: CASSPGTQANYGYTF.

The chain couples TRBV4-3 to TRBJ2-2; 10 bases match TRBD2. Germline assignment: CDR1 LGHNA and CDR2 YSLEER. The CDR3 spans 17 residues. With 3 bases clipped from V and 8 bases from J, the junction kept 12 bases outside the gene matches. CDR3 bases: TGCGCCAGCAGCCAGCCCCTAGCGGGGGCCACCATAGGGGAGCTGTTTTTT. Translation: CASSQPLAGATIGELFF.

The gene calls are TRBV7-9 and TRBJ1-2; a weak D match, TRBD1 (5 bases). The V gene lost 7 bases and the J gene lost 9 bases, with 21 bases spanning the gap. This CDR3 is 14 amino acids long. Germline assignment: CDR1 SEHNR and CDR2 FQNEAQ (reference sequence). CDR3 in amino acids: CASTLAGAAFSYTF. The CDR3 bases are TGTGCCAGCACCTTGGCTGGGGCCGCTTTCAGCTACACCTTC.

The V and J genes are TRBV6-2 or TRBV6-3 and TRBJ2-1; 7 nucleotides agree with TRBD2. J gave up 7 bases and V 7 bases, and 19 bases lay outside the gene matches. Germline V lookup: CDR1 MNHEY, CDR2 SVGEGT. This CDR3 has 17 amino acids. The CDR3, as DNA: TGTGCCAGCAACCCTCGGGGTGGGCTAGCGGTGATTAATGAGCAGTTCTTC. This sequence encodes CASNPRGGLAVINEQFF.

This chain connects TRBV27 to TRBJ2-3; D might be TRBD1 (6 bases). V gave up 3 bases and J gave up 3 bases, with 22 bases separating them. CDR3 size: 18 residues. Germline V gene sequence: CDR1 MNHEY, CDR2 SMNVEV (reference sequence). The CDR3 region is CASSFIPPGAGVTDTQYF. The CDR3 DNA reads TGTGCCAGCAGTTTTATACCCCCCGGGGCAGGGGTTACAGATACGCAGTATTTT.

This chain joins TRBV3-1 (or the pseudogene TRBV3-2) and TRBJ2-2; D perhaps matches TRBD2 (6 bases). Per germline, CDR1 LGHDT and CDR2 YNNKEL (reference sequence). This CDR3 contains 14 residues. Trimming left V 1 base short and J 7 bases short, with 10 bases between. The CDR3 region is CASSQVGGRGELFF. CDR3 nucleotide sequence: TGTGCCAGCAGCCAAGTTGGAGGGCGCGGGGAGCTGTTTTTT.

The V gene is TRBV10-3, the J gene TRBJ1-5, with D possibly matching TRBD1 (6 bases). This CDR3 has 15 residues. In germline, CDR1 is ENHRY, CDR2 SYGVKD. Trimming shortened V by 4 bases and J by 10 bases, and 20 bases separated the two germline ends. The CDR3 DNA reads TGTGCCATCAGTGCGGGACATTCGGAGGGTCTTCCCCAGCATTTT. Protein: CAISAGHSEGLPQHF.

This clone was picked up one time. The chain is built from TRBV6-5 and TRBJ1-5, with no clear D. The germline V gene encodes CDR1 MNHEY and CDR2 SVGAGI. This CDR3 is built from 13 residues. Here the CDR3 DNA reads TGTGCGATTAAATTTGGGGGCAATCAGCCCCAGCATTTT. Encoded protein: CAIKFGGNQPQHF.